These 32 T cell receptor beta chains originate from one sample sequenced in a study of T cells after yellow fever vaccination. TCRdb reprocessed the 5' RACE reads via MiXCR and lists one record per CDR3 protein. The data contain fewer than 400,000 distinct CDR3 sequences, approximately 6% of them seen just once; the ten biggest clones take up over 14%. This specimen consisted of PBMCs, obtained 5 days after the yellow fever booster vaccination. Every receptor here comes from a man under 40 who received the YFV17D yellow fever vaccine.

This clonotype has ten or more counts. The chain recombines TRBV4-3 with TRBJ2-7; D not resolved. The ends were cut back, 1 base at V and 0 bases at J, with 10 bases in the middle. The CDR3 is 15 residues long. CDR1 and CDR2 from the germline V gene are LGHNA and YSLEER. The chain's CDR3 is CASSQAPPGSYEQYF. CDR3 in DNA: TGCGCCAGCAGCCAAGCCCCACCGGGCTCCTACGAGCAGTACTTC.

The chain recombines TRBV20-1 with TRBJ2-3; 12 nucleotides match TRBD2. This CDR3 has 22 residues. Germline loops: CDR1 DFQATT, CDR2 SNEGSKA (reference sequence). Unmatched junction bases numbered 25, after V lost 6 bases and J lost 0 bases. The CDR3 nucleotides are TGCAGTGCACATTACCAGGGGCCCGGACTAGCGGGATGGGTTACTAGCACAGATACGCAGTATTTT. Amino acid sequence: CSAHYQGPGLAGWVTSTDTQYF.

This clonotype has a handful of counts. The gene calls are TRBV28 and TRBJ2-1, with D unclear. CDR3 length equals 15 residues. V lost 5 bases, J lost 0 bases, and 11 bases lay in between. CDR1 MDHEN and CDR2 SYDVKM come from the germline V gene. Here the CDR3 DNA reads TGTGCCAGCAGTCCCTTTCCGGGCTCCTACAATGAGCAGTTCTTC. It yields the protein CASSPFPGSYNEQFF. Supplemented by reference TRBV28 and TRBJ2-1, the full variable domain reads DVKVTQSSRYLVKRTGEKVFLECVQDMDHENMFWYRQDPGLGLRLIYFSYDVKMKEKGDIPEGYSVSREKKERFSLILESASTNQTSMYLCASSPFPGSYNEQFFGPGTRLTVL.

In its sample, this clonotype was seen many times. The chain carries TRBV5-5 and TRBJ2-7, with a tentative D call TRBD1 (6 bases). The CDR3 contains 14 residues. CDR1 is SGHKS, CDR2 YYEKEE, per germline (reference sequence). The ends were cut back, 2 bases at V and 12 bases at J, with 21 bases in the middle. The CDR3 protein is CASSFSQGAGGGYF. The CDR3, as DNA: TGTGCCAGCAGCTTCTCACAGGGAGCAGGAGGAGGGTACTTC.

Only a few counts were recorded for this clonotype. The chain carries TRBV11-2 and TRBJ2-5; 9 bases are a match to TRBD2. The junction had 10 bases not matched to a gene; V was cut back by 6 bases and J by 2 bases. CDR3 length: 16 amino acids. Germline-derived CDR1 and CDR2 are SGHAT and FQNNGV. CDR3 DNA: TGTGCCAGCAGGCAACTAACCGCGGGAGGGCAAGAGACCCAGTACTTC. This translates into CASRQLTAGGQETQYF. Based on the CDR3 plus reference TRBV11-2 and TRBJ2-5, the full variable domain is EAGVAQSPRYKIIEKRQSVAFWCNPISGHATLYWYQQILGQGPKLLIQFQNNGVVDDSQLPKDRFSAERLKGVDSTLKIQPAKLEDSAVYLCASRQLTAGGQETQYFGPGTRLLVL.

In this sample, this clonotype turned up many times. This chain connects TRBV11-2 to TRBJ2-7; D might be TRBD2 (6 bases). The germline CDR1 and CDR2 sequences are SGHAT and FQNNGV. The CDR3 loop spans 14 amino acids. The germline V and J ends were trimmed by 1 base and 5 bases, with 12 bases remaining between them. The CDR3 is CASSLALPGDEQYF. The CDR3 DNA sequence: TGTGCCAGCAGCTTAGCCCTACCGGGGGACGAGCAGTACTTC. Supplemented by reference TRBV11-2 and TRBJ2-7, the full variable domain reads EAGVAQSPRYKIIEKRQSVAFWCNPISGHATLYWYQQILGQGPKLLIQFQNNGVVDDSQLPKDRFSAERLKGVDSTLKIQPAKLEDSAVYLCASSLALPGDEQYFGPGTRLTVT.

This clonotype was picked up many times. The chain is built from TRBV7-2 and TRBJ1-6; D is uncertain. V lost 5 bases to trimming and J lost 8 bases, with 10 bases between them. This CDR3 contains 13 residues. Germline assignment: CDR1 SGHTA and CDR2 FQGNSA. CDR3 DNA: TGTGCCAGCAGCCGGGTTGGGGATTCACCCCTCCACTTT. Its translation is CASSRVGDSPLHF.

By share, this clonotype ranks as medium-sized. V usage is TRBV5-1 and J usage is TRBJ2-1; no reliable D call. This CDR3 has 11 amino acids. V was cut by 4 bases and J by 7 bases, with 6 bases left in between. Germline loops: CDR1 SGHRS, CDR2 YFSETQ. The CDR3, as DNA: TGCGCCAGCAGCGGCGAAAATGAGCAGTTCTTC. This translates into CASSGENEQFF.

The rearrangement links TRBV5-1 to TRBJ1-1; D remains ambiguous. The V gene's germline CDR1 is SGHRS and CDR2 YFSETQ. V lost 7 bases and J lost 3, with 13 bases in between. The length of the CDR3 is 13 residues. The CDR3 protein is CASGIPEDTEAFF. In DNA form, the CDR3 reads TGCGCCAGCGGCATTCCGGAGGACACTGAAGCTTTCTTT. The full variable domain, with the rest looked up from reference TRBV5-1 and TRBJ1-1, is KAGVTQTPRYLIKTRGQQVTLSCSPISGHRSVSWYQQTPGQGLQFLFEYFSETQRNKGNFPGRFSGRQFSNSRSEMNVSTLELGDSALYLCASGIPEDTEAFFGQGTRLTVV.

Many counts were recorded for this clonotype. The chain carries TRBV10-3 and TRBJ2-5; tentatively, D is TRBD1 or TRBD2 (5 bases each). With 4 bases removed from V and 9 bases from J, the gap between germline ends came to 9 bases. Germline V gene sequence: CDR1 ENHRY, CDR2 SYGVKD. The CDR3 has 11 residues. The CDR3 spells CAISGDRAQYF. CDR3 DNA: TGTGCCATCAGTGGGGACCGGGCCCAGTACTTC.

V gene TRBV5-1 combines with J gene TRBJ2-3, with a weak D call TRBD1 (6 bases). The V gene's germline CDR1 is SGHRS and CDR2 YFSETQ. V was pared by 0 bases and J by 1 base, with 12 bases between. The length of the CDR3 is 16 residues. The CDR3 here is CASSLAGVGGTDTQYF. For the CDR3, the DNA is TGCGCCAGCAGCTTGGCAGGGGTTGGGGGCACAGATACGCAGTATTTT.

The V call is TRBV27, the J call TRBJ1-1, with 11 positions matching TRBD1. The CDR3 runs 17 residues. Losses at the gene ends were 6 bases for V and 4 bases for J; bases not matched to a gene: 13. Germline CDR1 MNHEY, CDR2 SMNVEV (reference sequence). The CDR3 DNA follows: TGTGCCAGCAGAGCTTGGTGGGCCGGGACAGGGGGCACTGAAGCTTTCTTT. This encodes CASRAWWAGTGGTEAFF.

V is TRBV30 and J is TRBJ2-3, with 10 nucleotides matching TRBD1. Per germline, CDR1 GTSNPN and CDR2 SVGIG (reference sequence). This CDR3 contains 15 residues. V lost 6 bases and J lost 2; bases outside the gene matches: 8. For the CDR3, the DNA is TGTGCCTGCGATTGGGACAGGGGACACACAGATACGCAGTATTTT. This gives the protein CACDWDRGHTDTQYF.

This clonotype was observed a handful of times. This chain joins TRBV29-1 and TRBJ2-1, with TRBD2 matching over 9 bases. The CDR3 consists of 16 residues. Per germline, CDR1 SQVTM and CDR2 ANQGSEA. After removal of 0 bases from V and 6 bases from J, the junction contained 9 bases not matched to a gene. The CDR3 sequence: CSVEDLTGLASNEQFF. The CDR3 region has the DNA TGCAGCGTTGAAGACCTTACGGGACTAGCTTCCAATGAGCAGTTCTTC.

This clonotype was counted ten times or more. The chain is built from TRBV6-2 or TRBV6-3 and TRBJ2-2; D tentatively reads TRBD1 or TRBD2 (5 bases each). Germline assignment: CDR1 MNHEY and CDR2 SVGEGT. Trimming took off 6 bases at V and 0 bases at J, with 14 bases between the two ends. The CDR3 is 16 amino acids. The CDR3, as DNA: TGTGCCAGCAGCATAATAGGGACGGCGAACACCGGGGAGCTGTTTTTT. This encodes CASSIIGTANTGELFF.

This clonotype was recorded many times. The DNA for the CDR3 is TGTGCCAGCAGCCGTCGTAGCAATCAGCCCCAGCATTTT. Its translation: CASSRRSNQPQHF. The V gene is TRBV12-3 or TRBV12-4, the J gene TRBJ1-5; unclear D gene. V was clipped by 6 bases and J by 0 bases, with 6 bases between them. There are 13 residues in the CDR3.

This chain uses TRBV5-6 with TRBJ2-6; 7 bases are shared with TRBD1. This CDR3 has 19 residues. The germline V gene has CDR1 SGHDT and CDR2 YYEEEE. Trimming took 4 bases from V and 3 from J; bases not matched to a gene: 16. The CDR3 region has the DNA TGTGCCAGCAGCGGTAATACAGGGGTTGGTGGGGTTGGGGCCAACGTCCTGACTTTC. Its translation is CASSGNTGVGGVGANVLTF. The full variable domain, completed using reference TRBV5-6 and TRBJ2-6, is DAGVTQSPTHLIKTRGQQVTLRCSPKSGHDTVSWYQQALGQGPQFIFQYYEEEERQRGNFPDRFSGHQFPNYSSELNVNALLLGDSALYLCASSGNTGVGGVGANVLTFGAGSRLTVL.

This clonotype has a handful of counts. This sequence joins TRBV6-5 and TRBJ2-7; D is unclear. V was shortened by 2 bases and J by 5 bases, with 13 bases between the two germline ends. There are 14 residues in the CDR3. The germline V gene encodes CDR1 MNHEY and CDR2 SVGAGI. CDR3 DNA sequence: TGTGCCAGCAGTTACCACCCTCCGAGCAACGAGCAGTACTTC. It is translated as CASSYHPPSNEQYF.

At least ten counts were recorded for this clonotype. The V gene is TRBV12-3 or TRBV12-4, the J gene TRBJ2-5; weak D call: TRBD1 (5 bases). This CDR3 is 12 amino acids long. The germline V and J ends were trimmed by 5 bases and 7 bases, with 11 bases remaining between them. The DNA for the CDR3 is TGTGCCAGCAGTCCCCAGGGCATGACCCAGTACTTC. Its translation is CASSPQGMTQYF.

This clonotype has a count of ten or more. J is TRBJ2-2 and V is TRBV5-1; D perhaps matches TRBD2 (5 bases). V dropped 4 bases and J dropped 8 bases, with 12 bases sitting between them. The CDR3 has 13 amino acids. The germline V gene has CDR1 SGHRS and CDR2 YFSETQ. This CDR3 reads CASSLGPGGELFF. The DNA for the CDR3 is TGCGCCAGCAGCCTCGGCCCGGGGGGGGAGCTGTTTTTT.

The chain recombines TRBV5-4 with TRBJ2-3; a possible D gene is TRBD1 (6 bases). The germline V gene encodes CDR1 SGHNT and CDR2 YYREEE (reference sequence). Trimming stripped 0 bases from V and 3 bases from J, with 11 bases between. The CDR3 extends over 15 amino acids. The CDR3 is CASSLVDRRTDTQYF. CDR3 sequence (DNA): TGTGCCAGCAGCTTGGTGGACAGAAGAACAGATACGCAGTATTTT.

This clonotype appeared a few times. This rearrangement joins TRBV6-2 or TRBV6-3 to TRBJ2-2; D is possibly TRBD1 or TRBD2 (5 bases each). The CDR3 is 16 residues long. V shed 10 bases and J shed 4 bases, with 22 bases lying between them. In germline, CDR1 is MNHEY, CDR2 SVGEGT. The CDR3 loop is CATGASRIGGTGELFF. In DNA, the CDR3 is TGTGCCACCGGGGCTAGCAGAATTGGTGGCACCGGGGAGCTGTTTTTT.

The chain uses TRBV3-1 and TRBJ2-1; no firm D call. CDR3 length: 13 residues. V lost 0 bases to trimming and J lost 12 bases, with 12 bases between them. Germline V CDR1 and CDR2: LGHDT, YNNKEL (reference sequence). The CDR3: CASSQDGTLGQFF. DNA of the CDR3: TGTGCCAGCAGCCAAGATGGCACCCTGGGGCAGTTCTTC.

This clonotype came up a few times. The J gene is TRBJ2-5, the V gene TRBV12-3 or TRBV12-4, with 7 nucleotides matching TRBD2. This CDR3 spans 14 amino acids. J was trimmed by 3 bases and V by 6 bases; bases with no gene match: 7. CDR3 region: CASREGGSKETQYF. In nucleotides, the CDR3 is TGTGCCAGCAGGGAGGGCGGGAGTAAAGAGACCCAGTACTTC.

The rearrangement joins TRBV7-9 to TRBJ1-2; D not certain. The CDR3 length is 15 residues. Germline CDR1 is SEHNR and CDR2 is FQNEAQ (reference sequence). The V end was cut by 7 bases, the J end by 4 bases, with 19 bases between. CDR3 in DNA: TGTGCCAGCACCCCGAGCCCCTATTACCTCTATGGCTACACCTTC. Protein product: CASTPSPYYLYGYTF.

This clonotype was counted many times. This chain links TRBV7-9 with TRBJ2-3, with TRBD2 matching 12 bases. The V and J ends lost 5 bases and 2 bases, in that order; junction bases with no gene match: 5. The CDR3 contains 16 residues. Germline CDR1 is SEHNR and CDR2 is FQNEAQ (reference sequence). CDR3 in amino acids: CASSPRLAGATDTQYF. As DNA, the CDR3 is TGTGCCAGCAGCCCAAGACTAGCGGGAGCCACAGATACGCAGTATTTT.

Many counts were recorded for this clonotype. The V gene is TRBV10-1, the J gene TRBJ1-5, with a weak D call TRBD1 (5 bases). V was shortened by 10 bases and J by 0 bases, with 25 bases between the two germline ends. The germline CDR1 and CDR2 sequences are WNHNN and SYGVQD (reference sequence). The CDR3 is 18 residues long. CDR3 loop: CAIVPSRPGGDSNQPQHF. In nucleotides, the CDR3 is TGCGCCATTGTACCTTCCCGGCCCGGGGGAGATAGCAATCAGCCCCAGCATTTT.

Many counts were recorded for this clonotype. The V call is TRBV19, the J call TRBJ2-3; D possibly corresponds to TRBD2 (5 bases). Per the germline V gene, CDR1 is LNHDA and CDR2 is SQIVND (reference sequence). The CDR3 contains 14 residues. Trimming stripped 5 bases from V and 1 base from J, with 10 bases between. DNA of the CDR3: TGTGCCAGTAGTTCTGGGAGCGGCACAGATACGCAGTATTTT. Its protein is CASSSGSGTDTQYF.

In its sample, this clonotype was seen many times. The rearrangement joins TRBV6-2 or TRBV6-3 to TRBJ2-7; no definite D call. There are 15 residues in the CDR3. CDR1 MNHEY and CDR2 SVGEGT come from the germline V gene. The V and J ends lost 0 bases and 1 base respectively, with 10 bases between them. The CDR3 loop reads CASSYSPGRSYEQYF. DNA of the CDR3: TGTGCCAGCAGTTACTCTCCGGGCCGTTCCTACGAGCAGTACTTC.

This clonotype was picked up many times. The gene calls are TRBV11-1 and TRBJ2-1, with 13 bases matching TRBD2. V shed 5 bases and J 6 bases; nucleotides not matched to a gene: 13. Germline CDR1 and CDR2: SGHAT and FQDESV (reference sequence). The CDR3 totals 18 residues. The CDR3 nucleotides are TGTGCCAGCAGCACGGATGGGACTAGCGGGAAATTTCTCAATGAGCAGTTCTTC. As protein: CASSTDGTSGKFLNEQFF.

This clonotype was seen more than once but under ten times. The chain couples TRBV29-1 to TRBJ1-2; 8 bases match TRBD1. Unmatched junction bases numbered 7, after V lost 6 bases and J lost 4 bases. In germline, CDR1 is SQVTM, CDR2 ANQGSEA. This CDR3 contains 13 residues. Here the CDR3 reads CSVRDRKGYGYTF. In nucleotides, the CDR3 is TGCAGCGTCCGGGACAGGAAAGGCTATGGCTACACCTTC. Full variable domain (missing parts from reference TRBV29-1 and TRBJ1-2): SAVISQKPSRDICQRGTSLTIQCQVDSQVTMMFWYRQQPGQSLTLIATANQGSEATYESGFVIDKFPISRPNLTFSTLTVSNMSPEDSSIYLCSVRDRKGYGYTFGSGTRLTVV.

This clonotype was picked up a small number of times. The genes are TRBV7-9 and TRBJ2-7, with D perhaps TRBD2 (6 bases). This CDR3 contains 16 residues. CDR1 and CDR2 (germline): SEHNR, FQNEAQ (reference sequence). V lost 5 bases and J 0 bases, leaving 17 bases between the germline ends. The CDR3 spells CASSREYGTYSYEQYF. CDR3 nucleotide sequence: TGTGCCAGCAGCCGGGAATACGGGACTTACTCCTACGAGCAGTACTTC. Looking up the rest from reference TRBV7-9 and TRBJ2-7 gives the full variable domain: DTGVSQNPRHKITKRGQNVTFRCDPISEHNRLYWYRQTLGQGPEFLTYFQNEAQLEKSRLLSDRFSAERPKGSFSTLEIQRTEQGDSAMYLCASSREYGTYSYEQYFGPGTRLTVT.